The clone carrying this T cell receptor beta chain was recorded once. Germline and junction disagree at one end, which may indicate a read error. Assay used: immunoSEQ multiplex PCR; TCRdb lists only in-frame clones, some missing. The repertoire consists of some 81,000 clones, with 85% to 95% occurring once and the leading ten covering 2.6%. The sample is drawn from a study of T cell changes during pregnancy in multiple sclerosis. Germline V lookup: CDR1 SNHLY, CDR2 FYNNEI. The CDR3 covers 10 residues. This TCR came from a female donor in good health, enrolled as a control in a pregnancy study. The specimen was peripheral blood, collected after pregnancy. The chain links TRBV2 to TRBJ1-4; 9 positions match TRBD1. CDR3 residues: CASSGRTGVF. The CDR3 region has the DNA TGTGCCAGCAGTGGCAGGACAGGGGTTTTT.